The 16 T cell receptor beta chains presented below share a single source sample, sequenced in a study of patients and donors after allogeneic stem cell transplantation. One entry per CDR3 protein results from TCRdb running MiXCR on the RT-PCR reads. The top ten hold more than 25% of the sample, which has around 70,000 distinct CDR3 sequences, around a quarter seen once. Source material: blood, either unsorted or a sorted T cell fraction (not recorded which). These receptors originate from a human donor who was either an allogeneic HSCT recipient or a stem cell or donor lymphocyte infusion donor (not recorded which). It is not recorded whose cells these are; they may come from a transplant donor.

This clonotype was picked up a small number of times. The rearrangement links TRBV20-1 to TRBJ1-2; a weak D match, TRBD1 (5 bases). CDR1 and CDR2 (germline): DFQATT, SNEGSKA (reference sequence). The CDR3 covers 15 residues. The ends were cut back, 1 base at V and 3 bases at J, with 15 bases in the middle. Here the CDR3 DNA reads TGCAGTGCTAGAGCCATGGACGGGGCGGACTATGGCTACACCTTC. This translates into CSARAMDGADYGYTF.

This clonotype was seen a handful of times. J is TRBJ1-2 and V is TRBV6-5; D gene unclear. This CDR3 is 13 amino acids long. Germline lookup yields CDR1 MNHEY and CDR2 SVGAGI. Trimming left V 2 bases short and J 8 bases short, with 12 bases between. CDR3 bases: TGTGCCAGCAGTTACGACGCTGATAGGGGCTACACCTTC. It encodes CASSYDADRGYTF.

The table lists this clonotype with a few counts. V usage is TRBV5-1 and J usage is TRBJ2-4, with 8 bases fitting TRBD1. The CDR3 is 13 amino acids. Trimming at V came to 5 bases and at J to 6 bases, leaving 4 bases not matched to a gene. CDR1 is SGHRS and CDR2 is YFSETQ in the germline V gene. CDR3 sequence: CASRGQGLNIQYF. CDR3 DNA sequence: TGCGCCAGCAGAGGACAGGGTCTAAACATTCAGTACTTC.

This clonotype was seen a few times. V is TRBV20-1 and J is TRBJ2-5; 12 nucleotides agree with TRBD1. This CDR3 comprises 14 residues. J lost 4 bases, V lost 6 bases, and 6 bases had no gene match. Per germline, CDR1 DFQATT and CDR2 SNEGSKA (reference sequence). The CDR3 nucleotides are TGCAGTGCGCGGGGGACAGGGGGCAGAGAGACCCAGTACTTC. Translating it yields CSARGTGGRETQYF.

This clonotype was detected only a few times. Written as DNA, the CDR3 is TGTGCCAGCAGCGTAGCTACGGCGGGCCTCCTCGGGGAGCTGTTTTTT. Amino acids: CASSVATAGLLGELFF. The rearrangement links TRBV9 to TRBJ2-2; a weak D match, TRBD2 (5 bases). Germline CDR1 is SGDLS and CDR2 is YYNGEE. V gave up 0 bases and J gave up 7 bases, with 16 bases separating them. This CDR3 has 16 amino acids.

The V and J genes are TRBV7-2 and TRBJ1-3; D gene uncertain. Looked up from germline, CDR1 is SGHTA and CDR2 is FQGNSA. Trimming took off 1 base at V and 0 bases at J, with 7 bases between the two ends. The CDR3 totals 15 residues. CDR3 loop: CASSLGFISGNTIYF. CDR3 bases: TGTGCCAGCAGCTTAGGGTTTATCTCTGGAAACACCATATATTTT.

This clonotype was seen a handful of times. The rearrangement joins TRBV27 to TRBJ1-5, with TRBD1 as a possible D gene (5 bases). From germline, CDR1 is MNHEY and CDR2 SMNVEV (reference sequence). The CDR3 totals 13 residues. The germline V and J ends were trimmed by 3 bases and 6 bases, with 9 bases remaining between them. The CDR3 region is CASSFGAGQPQHF. The CDR3 DNA sequence: TGTGCCAGCAGTTTTGGGGCTGGTCAGCCCCAGCATTTT.

In its sample, this clonotype is medium-sized. The chain is built from TRBV6-1 and TRBJ1-2; 7 bases align to TRBD1. Germline V CDR1 and CDR2: MNHNS, SASEGT. The CDR3 spans 13 residues. Trimming took 4 bases from V and 4 from J; bases not matched to a gene: 3. CDR3 in DNA: TGTGCCAGCAGTGGACAGGGCACCTATGGCTACACCTTC. Protein product: CASSGQGTYGYTF.

This clonotype was seen a few times. The V gene is TRBV5-1, the J gene TRBJ2-5; the D is unclear. Germline V gives CDR1 SGHRS, CDR2 YFSETQ. Trimming pared 3 bases from V and 7 bases from J, leaving 16 bases between. The CDR3 is made up of 14 amino acids. The CDR3 sequence is CASSSLGQWATQYF. CDR3 nucleotides: TGCGCCAGCAGCTCCCTCGGGCAATGGGCGACCCAGTACTTC.

This clonotype showed up just a few times. This chain uses TRBV12-3 or TRBV12-4 with TRBJ1-1; D might be TRBD1 (6 bases). V was pared by 4 bases and J by 3 bases, with 9 bases between. This CDR3 has 13 amino acids. This CDR3 is CASSWSGDTEAFF. The CDR3 nucleotides are TGTGCCAGCAGTTGGTCAGGGGACACTGAAGCTTTCTTT.

The chain links TRBV6-2 or TRBV6-3 to TRBJ2-1; 7 nucleotides align to TRBD2. Germline-derived CDR1 and CDR2 are MNHEY and SVGEGT. Losses at the gene ends were 2 bases for V and 6 bases for J; bases not matched to a gene: 10. The CDR3 contains 16 residues. CDR3 sequence: CASSYGRASGRNEQFF. Written as DNA, the CDR3 is TGTGCCAGCAGTTACGGTCGGGCTAGCGGCCGCAATGAGCAGTTCTTC.

The chain has TRBV3-1 and TRBJ2-1, with 11 bases lining up with TRBD2. CDR3 size: 14 residues. V dropped 10 bases and J dropped 4; count of bases not matched to a gene: 6. CDR1 and CDR2 from the germline V gene are LGHDT and YNNKEL (reference sequence). CDR3 sequence (DNA): TGTGCCACTACTAGCGGGAGACCTTACAATGAGCAGTTCTTC. This translates into CATTSGRPYNEQFF.

The chain joins TRBV20-1 to TRBJ1-4, with D perhaps TRBD1 (5 bases). In germline, CDR1 is DFQATT, CDR2 SNEGSKA (reference sequence). The CDR3 spans 13 residues. Here the CDR3 DNA reads TGCAGCTTTCTCCGGGACACTAATGAAAAACTGTTTTTT. This encodes CSFLRDTNEKLFF.

The V and J genes are TRBV12-3 or TRBV12-4 and TRBJ2-1, with 8 bases lining up with TRBD1. The CDR3 consists of 15 residues. With 6 bases clipped from V and 2 bases from J, the junction kept 6 bases outside the gene matches. The CDR3, as DNA: TGTGCCAGCAGGTTGGACAGGGCCACCTACAATGAGCAGTTCTTC. Translated, it gives CASRLDRATYNEQFF.

The J gene is TRBJ2-7, the V gene TRBV12-3 or TRBV12-4; D gene uncertain. The CDR3 has 13 amino acids. Trimming left V 6 bases short and J 5 bases short, with 14 bases between. The CDR3 spells CASRGSFFHEQYF. The DNA for the CDR3 is TGTGCCAGCAGGGGGTCCTTCTTCCACGAGCAGTACTTC.

This clonotype was counted between two and nine times. This chain connects TRBV19 to TRBJ1-4; D remains ambiguous. The CDR3 contains 13 residues. The V end was cut by 9 bases, the J end by 0 bases, with 8 bases between. CDR1 is LNHDA, CDR2 SQIVND, per germline (reference sequence). CDR3 bases: TGTGCCAGCAAGACGGCAACTAATGAAAAACTGTTTTTT. The encoded protein is CASKTATNEKLFF.